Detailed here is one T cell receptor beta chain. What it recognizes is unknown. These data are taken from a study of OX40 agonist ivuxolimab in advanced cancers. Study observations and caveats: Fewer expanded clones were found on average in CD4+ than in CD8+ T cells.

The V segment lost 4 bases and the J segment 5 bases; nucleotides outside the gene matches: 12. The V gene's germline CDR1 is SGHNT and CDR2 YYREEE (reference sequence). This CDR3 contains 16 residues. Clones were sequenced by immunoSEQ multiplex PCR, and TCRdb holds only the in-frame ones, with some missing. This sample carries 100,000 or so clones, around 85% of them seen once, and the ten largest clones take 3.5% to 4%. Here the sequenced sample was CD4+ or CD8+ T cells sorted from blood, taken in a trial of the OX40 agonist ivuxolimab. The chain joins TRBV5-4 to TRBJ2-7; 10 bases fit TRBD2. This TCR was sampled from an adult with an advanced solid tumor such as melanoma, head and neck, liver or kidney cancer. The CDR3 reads CASSPGGTSAMNEQYF. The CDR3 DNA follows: TGTGCCAGCAGCCCCGGTGGGACTAGCGCGATGAACGAGCAGTACTTC. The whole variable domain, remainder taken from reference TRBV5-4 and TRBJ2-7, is ETGVTQSPTHLIKTRGQQVTLRCSSQSGHNTVSWYQQALGQGPQFIFQYYREEENGRGNFPPRFSGLQFPNYSSELNVNALELDDSALYLCASSPGGTSAMNEQYFGPGTRLTVT.